These 27 T cell receptor beta chains came from one sample sequenced in a study of Ad26.COV2.S vaccination and SARS-CoV-2 variants. Noted treatment: approximately 18 received Ad26.COV2.S at low or high dose, single or two shots; 5 received placebo; per-sample allocation not given. It was on day 63 after the first vaccine or placebo injection that samples were taken. Data came from immunoSEQ multiplex PCR; TCRdb stores just in-frame clones and leaves some out. The data hold around 300,000 clones, with roughly 90% observed a single time. Specimen: peripheral blood, collected in a trial of Ad26.COV2.S vaccine versus placebo. The receptors originated from a person between 18 and 65 years old who received the Ad26.COV2.S COVID-19 vaccine or a placebo.

The genes are TRBV18 and TRBJ2-5; 10 bases agree with TRBD1. In germline, CDR1 is KGHSH, CDR2 LQKENI. J lost 6 bases, V lost 3 bases, and 4 bases had no gene match. The CDR3 is made up of 14 amino acids. The CDR3 loop reads CASSPGQGLQTQYF. The CDR3 nucleotides are TGTGCCAGCTCACCGGGACAGGGGCTACAGACCCAGTACTTC. The full variable domain, rest sourced from reference TRBV18 and TRBJ2-5, is NAGVMQNPRHLVRRRGQEARLRCSPMKGHSHVYWYRQLPEEGLKFMVYLQKENIIDESGMPKERFSAEFPKEGPSILRIQQVVRGDSAAYFCASSPGQGLQTQYFGPGTRLLVL.

Regarding this clone: Other nucleotide sequences in the sample specify the same CDR3. J is TRBJ2-3 and V is TRBV5-1; D is possibly TRBD1 (7 bases). CDR1 and CDR2 from the germline V gene are SGHRS and YFSETQ. The CDR3 consists of 14 residues. Deletions cut 2 bases from V and 6 bases from J, with 13 bases between. CDR3 sequence reads: CASSLEGAGDTQYF. CDR3 in DNA: TGCGCCAGCAGCTTAGAGGGGGCGGGGGATACGCAGTATTTT. Full variable domain (rest looked up from reference TRBV5-1 and TRBJ2-3): KAGVTQTPRYLIKTRGQQVTLSCSPISGHRSVSWYQQTPGQGLQFLFEYFSETQRNKGNFPGRFSGRQFSNSRSEMNVSTLELGDSALYLCASSLEGAGDTQYFGPGTRLTVL.

V and J are TRBV15 and TRBJ2-7; tentative D call: TRBD1 (5 bases). Trimming took 0 bases from V and 1 from J, leaving 10 bases between them. Germline lookup yields CDR1 LNHNV and CDR2 YYDKDF (reference sequence). The CDR3 consists of 15 residues. CDR3 protein: CATSRDRQGSYEQYF. The CDR3 DNA reads as TGTGCCACCAGCAGAGATAGGCAGGGATCCTACGAGCAGTACTTC.

This chain connects TRBV30 to TRBJ2-7; the match to TRBD2 covers 8 bases. The CDR3 consists of 12 residues. The trim removed 7 bases at V and 3 bases at J, leaving 5 bases unmatched. CDR1 is GTSNPN, CDR2 SVGIG, per germline (reference sequence). The DNA for the CDR3 is TGTGCCTACAGCGGGAGCAGCTACGAGCAGTACTTC. Residues: CAYSGSSYEQYF.

CDR3 amino acids: CASSIRSGANVLTF. CDR3 nucleotide sequence: TGTGCCAGTAGTATCCGCTCTGGGGCCAACGTCCTGACTTTC. This rearrangement joins TRBV19 to TRBJ2-6; no reliable D call. This CDR3 is 14 amino acids long. Germline-derived CDR1 and CDR2 are LNHDA and SQIVND (reference sequence). Trimming shortened V by 3 bases and J by 0 bases, and 3 bases separated the two germline ends.

The J gene is TRBJ1-2, the V gene TRBV11-1; D gene ambiguous. Trimming shortened V by 0 bases and J by 1 base, and 3 bases separated the two germline ends. The germline V gene has CDR1 SGHAT and CDR2 FQDESV (reference sequence). The CDR3 loop spans 13 amino acids. As DNA, the CDR3 is TGTGCCAGCAGCTTAGCGAGTAACTATGGCTACACCTTC. It specifies CASSLASNYGYTF.

This sequence joins TRBV18 and TRBJ1-1, with D possibly matching TRBD1 (6 bases). The CDR3 has 13 amino acids. Trimming took off 5 bases at V and 1 base at J, with 8 bases between the two ends. From germline, CDR1 is KGHSH and CDR2 LQKENI. CDR3 bases: TGTGCCAGCTCATTGGGACAGAACACTGAAGCTTTCTTT. This gives the protein CASSLGQNTEAFF.

This clone came up once. This rearrangement joins TRBV6-2 or TRBV6-3 to TRBJ1-4; 8 bases align to TRBD1. This CDR3 region has 14 residues. In germline, CDR1 is MNHEY, CDR2 SVGEGT. The ends lost 4 bases at V and 6 bases at J; junction bases unmatched: 4. The CDR3 region is CASSSRGRDEKLFF. DNA for the CDR3: TGTGCCAGCAGTTCCAGGGGGCGAGATGAAAAACTGTTTTTT.

The chain carries TRBV30 and TRBJ1-1, with D uncertain. Germline V lookup: CDR1 GTSNPN, CDR2 SVGIG (reference sequence). The CDR3 has 13 residues. The V and J ends lost 2 bases and 0 bases respectively, with 7 bases between them. The CDR3 region is CAWSYLMNTEAFF. The CDR3 region has the DNA TGTGCCTGGAGTTATCTCATGAACACTGAAGCTTTCTTT.

This clone was counted a single time. The CDR3 bases are TGTGCCAGCAGTGACTCCCCCTACGAGCAGTACTTC. Encoded protein: CASSDSPYEQYF. This chain joins TRBV6-4 and TRBJ2-7; D is uncertain. The CDR3 covers 12 residues. CDR1 is MRHNA, CDR2 SNTAGT, per germline. V was shortened by 0 bases and J by 2 bases, with 2 bases between the two germline ends.

This chain's CDR3 is CASSSFPPNYGYTF. The CDR3 nucleotides are TGTGCCAGCAGTTCCTTTCCTCCTAACTATGGCTACACCTTC. J is TRBJ1-2 and V is TRBV27; D is unresolved. V was trimmed by 4 bases and J by 0 bases, leaving 9 bases between them. Germline V gene sequence: CDR1 MNHEY, CDR2 SMNVEV (reference sequence). This CDR3 is built from 14 residues.

CDR3 DNA: TGTGCCAGCAGCAGAACCGGGAGCTATGGCTACACCTTC. Amino acid sequence: CASSRTGSYGYTF. V is TRBV21-1 and J is TRBJ1-2. TRBV21-1 is listed as a pseudogene. This CDR3 contains 13 residues.

The chain couples TRBV29-1 to TRBJ2-7, with a weak D call TRBD2 (5 bases). Trimming shortened V by 3 bases and J by 3 bases, and 12 bases separated the two germline ends. The CDR3 is 13 residues long. Germline V lookup: CDR1 SQVTM, CDR2 ANQGSEA. CDR3 protein: CSVEHRGGYEQYF. The CDR3 DNA reads TGCAGCGTTGAGCATCGGGGTGGCTACGAGCAGTACTTC.

This clone was found a few times. This CDR3 reads CASRAEEKTFYGYTF. CDR3 sequence (DNA): TGTGCCAGCAGAGCCGAGGAGAAGACTTTCTATGGCTACACCTTC. This chain joins TRBV28 and TRBJ1-2, with D hard to call. This CDR3 region has 15 residues. The germline CDR1 and CDR2 sequences are MDHEN and SYDVKM. V lost 6 bases and J lost 4, with 18 bases in between.

The gene calls are TRBV27 and TRBJ2-6, with 9 bases aligning to TRBD2. This CDR3 comprises 17 residues. Germline CDR1 reads MNHEY; CDR2 reads SMNVEV (reference sequence). The V gene end was trimmed by 5 bases and the J gene end by 3 bases; junction bases not matched to a gene: 8. The CDR3 spells CASSPIAGAFGANVLTF. The CDR3 DNA follows: TGTGCCAGCAGTCCAATAGCGGGAGCCTTTGGGGCCAACGTCCTGACTTTC.

The rearrangement uses TRBV4-1 and TRBJ1-1; D gene unclear. V was clipped by 1 base and J by 0 bases, with 6 bases between them. The CDR3 sequence is 14 residues long. CDR1 is MGHRA and CDR2 is YSYEKL in the germline V gene. The CDR3 is CASSQGSLNTEAFF. The CDR3 DNA is TGCGCCAGCAGCCAAGGTAGCCTGAACACTGAAGCTTTCTTT.

The chain joins TRBV29-1 to TRBJ1-2; unclear D gene. CDR1 SQVTM and CDR2 ANQGSEA come from the germline V gene. Between the trimmed V and J ends, which lost 6 bases and 7 bases, there was a span of 15 bases. The CDR3 contains 12 residues. CDR3: CSVSSGQRGYTF. CDR3 in DNA: TGCAGCGTCTCATCCGGCCAGCGTGGCTACACCTTC. The complete variable domain, with remaining parts taken from reference TRBV29-1 and TRBJ1-2, reads SAVISQKPSRDICQRGTSLTIQCQVDSQVTMMFWYRQQPGQSLTLIATANQGSEATYESGFVIDKFPISRPNLTFSTLTVSNMSPEDSSIYLCSVSSGQRGYTFGSGTRLTVV.

The rearrangement links TRBV15 to TRBJ2-2; D unresolved. Germline CDR1 and CDR2: LNHNV and YYDKDF (reference sequence). The CDR3 spans 14 residues. Trimming pared 1 base from V and 5 bases from J, leaving 8 bases between. CDR3 sequence (DNA): TGTGCCACCAGCAGAGCGGGCAGAACCGGGGAGCTGTTTTTT. As protein: CATSRAGRTGELFF.

This clone has just a few counts. This chain links TRBV5-1 with TRBJ1-5, with a tentative D call TRBD1 (6 bases). The V and J ends lost 0 bases and 0 bases respectively, with 7 bases between them. CDR3 length equals 15 residues. Germline-derived CDR1 and CDR2 are SGHRS and YFSETQ. CDR3: CASSLGTVSNQPQHF. Here the CDR3 DNA reads TGCGCCAGCAGCTTGGGGACAGTTAGCAATCAGCCCCAGCATTTT.

The chain uses TRBV11-3 and TRBJ2-3; D is ambiguous. Germline V gene data show CDR1 as SGHNT and CDR2 as YENEEA. The CDR3 runs 12 residues. Deletions cut 5 bases from V and 3 bases from J, with 6 bases between. The CDR3 DNA follows: TGTGCCAGCAGCAGTATGACAGATACGCAGTATTTT. Protein: CASSSMTDTQYF.

This rearrangement joins TRBV2 to TRBJ2-6, with D perhaps matching TRBD2 (5 bases). Looked up from germline, CDR1 is SNHLY and CDR2 is FYNNEI. V was cut by 1 base and J by 2 bases, with 6 bases left in between. This CDR3 has 15 residues. This chain's CDR3 is CASSEEGAGANVLTF. In DNA, the CDR3 is TGTGCCAGCAGTGAAGAGGGAGCTGGGGCCAACGTCCTGACTTTC.

This chain joins TRBV6-5 and TRBJ1-2, with D tentatively TRBD1 (5 bases). This CDR3 comprises 12 residues. In germline, CDR1 is MNHEY, CDR2 SVGAGI. V lost 4 bases and J lost 5, with 8 bases in between. The CDR3 sequence is CASSWDEYGYTF. Here the CDR3 DNA reads TGTGCCAGCAGTTGGGACGAGTATGGCTACACCTTC.

This clone was observed a few times. The gene calls are TRBV6-2 or TRBV6-3 and TRBJ2-7; TRBD1 matches 8 bases. Germline values: CDR1 MNHEY, CDR2 SVGEGT. The CDR3 totals 14 residues. Unmatched junction bases numbered 7, after V lost 4 bases and J lost 5 bases. The CDR3 DNA reads as TGTGCCAGCAGTTCAGGGGGCAGGGACCACGAGCAGTACTTC. Translation gives CASSSGGRDHEQYF.

V is TRBV9 and J is TRBJ2-1; weak D call: TRBD2 (5 bases). The CDR3 runs to 14 residues. Germline CDR1 is SGDLS and CDR2 is YYNGEE. Trimming stripped 3 bases from V and 15 bases from J, with 22 bases between. DNA for the CDR3: TGTGCCAGCAGCGGAGAACGGGGTAGGGCCTGGAGGTTCTTC. As protein: CASSGERGRAWRFF.

The rearrangement links TRBV28 to TRBJ2-1; a weak D match, TRBD2 (5 bases). CDR3 length: 14 amino acids. Trimming left V 6 bases short and J 1 base short, with 10 bases between. The germline gives CDR1 MDHEN, CDR2 SYDVKM. CDR3 sequence: CASRRGGSYNEQFF. The CDR3 DNA is TGTGCCAGCAGGAGAGGCGGGTCCTACAATGAGCAGTTCTTC.

The rearrangement uses TRBV29-1 and TRBJ2-3, with D tentatively TRBD2 (5 bases). CDR3 length: 12 amino acids. The V gene lost 3 bases and the J gene lost 4 bases, with 8 bases spanning the gap. The germline V gene encodes CDR1 SQVTM and CDR2 ANQGSEA. The CDR3 DNA reads TGCAGCGTTGATGAGGGCTCAGATACGCAGTATTTT. Its translation is CSVDEGSDTQYF.

A few counts support this clone. The rearrangement joins TRBV5-5 to TRBJ2-6; the D gene could be TRBD1 or TRBD2 (5 bases each). Germline V gene sequence: CDR1 SGHKS, CDR2 YYEKEE (reference sequence). The CDR3 is 16 amino acids. Trimming removed 3 bases at V and 0 bases at J, with 10 bases between. The CDR3 sequence: CASSWGRTSGANVLTF. The CDR3 region has the DNA TGTGCCAGCAGCTGGGGACGGACCTCTGGGGCCAACGTCCTGACTTTC.